This T cell receptor (beta chain) was obtained from a study of T cell responses to AZD1222 COVID-19 vaccine. Assay: immunoSEQ multiplex PCR; the TCRdb copy retains only in-frame clones and omits some. The sample carries fewer than 150,000 clones, just over 85% recorded once. Turning to this clone: Antigen unknown.

Study results and limitations: The study found vaccine-associated CD4 TCRs spanning spike, dominant at 160-218 and 743-854. A reported finding is that nearly half of spike-specific TCRs target unmutated variant regions. Possibly, clonal diversity was underestimated; donors were largely white British and included more females. The study sampled repertoires only after the peak T cell response.

The sample consisted of peripheral blood, taken on day 0 of AZD1222 vaccination. The sequence was collected from an adult in good health.

CDR3 protein: CASESSGTGVSSTEAFF. Here the CDR3 DNA reads TGTGCCAGCGAATCGTCCGGGACAGGGGTTTCGAGCACTGAAGCTTTCTTT. This sequence joins TRBV5-5 and TRBJ1-1, with 10 bases matching TRBD1. The CDR3 is made up of 17 amino acids. CDR1 SGHKS and CDR2 YYEKEE come from the germline V gene (reference sequence). The J segment lost 4 bases and the V segment lost 7 bases, leaving 16 bases of the junction unmatched.